The T cell receptor beta chain described here comes from a study of T cell responses to AZD1222 COVID-19 vaccine. Broader study findings: Baseline antibody screening turned up just a handful of seropositive AZD1222 recipients. A mostly white British donor set with more females was recruited, and clonal diversity was possibly underestimated.

As concerns this clone: Its antigen is undetermined.

Libraries were prepared by immunoSEQ multiplex PCR; TCRdb keeps only in-frame clonotypes and omits some of them. The sample comprises 53,000 or so clones, more than 80% of which are singletons, and approximately 19% rests with the top ten. Source: peripheral blood, taken on day 0 of MenACWY control vaccination. The source of this sequence is an adult in good health.

CDR3 nucleotides: TGCAGTGCTAGCTGGGCCGGGGAGCTGTTTTTT. Its protein is CSASWAGELFF. The chain recombines TRBV20-1 with TRBJ2-2, with D hard to call. The germline gives CDR1 DFQATT, CDR2 SNEGSKA (reference sequence). CDR3 length equals 11 residues. V lost 3 bases, J lost 6 bases, and 5 bases lay in between.